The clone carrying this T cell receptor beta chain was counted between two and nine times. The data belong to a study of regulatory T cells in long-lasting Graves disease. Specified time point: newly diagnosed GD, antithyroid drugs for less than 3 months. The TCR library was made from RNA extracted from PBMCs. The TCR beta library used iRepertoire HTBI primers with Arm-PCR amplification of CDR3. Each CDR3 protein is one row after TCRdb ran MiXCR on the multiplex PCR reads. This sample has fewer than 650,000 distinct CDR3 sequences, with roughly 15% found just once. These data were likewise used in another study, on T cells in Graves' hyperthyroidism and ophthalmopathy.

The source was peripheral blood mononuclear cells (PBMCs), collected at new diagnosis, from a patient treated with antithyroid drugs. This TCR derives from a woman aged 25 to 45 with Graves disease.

CDR3 DNA sequence: TGTGCCAGCAGCGGGACAGGGGTGAATGGCTACACCTTC. It encodes CASSGTGVNGYTF. The chain couples TRBV5-6 to TRBJ1-2; 10 bases are a match to TRBD1. After removal of 4 bases from V and 6 bases from J, the junction contained 3 bases not matched to a gene. This CDR3 region has 13 residues. Germline lookup yields CDR1 SGHDT and CDR2 YYEEEE.